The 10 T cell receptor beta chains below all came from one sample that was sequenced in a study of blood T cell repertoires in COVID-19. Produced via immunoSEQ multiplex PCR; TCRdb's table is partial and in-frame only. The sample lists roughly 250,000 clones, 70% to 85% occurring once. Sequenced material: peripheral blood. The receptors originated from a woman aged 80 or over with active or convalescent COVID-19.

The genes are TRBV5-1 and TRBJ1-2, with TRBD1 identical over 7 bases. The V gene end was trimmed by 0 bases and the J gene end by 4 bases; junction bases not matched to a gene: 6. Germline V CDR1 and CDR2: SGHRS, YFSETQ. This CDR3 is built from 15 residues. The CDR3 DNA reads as TGCGCCAGCAGCTTGGTCGGGACAGAGATCTATGGCTACACCTTC. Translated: CASSLVGTEIYGYTF.

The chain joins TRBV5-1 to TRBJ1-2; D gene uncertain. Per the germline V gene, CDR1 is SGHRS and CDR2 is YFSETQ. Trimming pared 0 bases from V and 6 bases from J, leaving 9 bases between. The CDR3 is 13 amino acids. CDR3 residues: CASSLGGQNGYTF. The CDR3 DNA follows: TGCGCCAGCAGCTTGGGAGGTCAGAATGGCTACACCTTC.

This chain's CDR3 is CASSLSVTGGNTEAFF. In nucleotides, the CDR3 is TGTGCCAGCAGTTTATCGGTAACAGGGGGGAACACTGAAGCTTTCTTT. The rearrangement joins TRBV28 to TRBJ1-1, with 8 bases that match TRBD1. CDR1 MDHEN and CDR2 SYDVKM come from the germline V gene. With V trimmed by 1 base and J by 1 base, 5 bases remained unmatched. CDR3 length equals 16 residues. The whole variable domain, filled in from reference TRBV28 and TRBJ1-1, reads DVKVTQSSRYLVKRTGEKVFLECVQDMDHENMFWYRQDPGLGLRLIYFSYDVKMKEKGDIPEGYSVSREKKERFSLILESASTNQTSMYLCASSLSVTGGNTEAFFGQGTRLTVV.

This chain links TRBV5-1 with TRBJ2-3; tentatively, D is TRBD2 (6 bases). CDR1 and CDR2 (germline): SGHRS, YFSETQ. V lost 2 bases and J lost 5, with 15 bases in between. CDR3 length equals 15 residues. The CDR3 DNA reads TGCGCCAGCAGCTTCGGGACTTACGGGAGAGATACGCAGTATTTT. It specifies CASSFGTYGRDTQYF.

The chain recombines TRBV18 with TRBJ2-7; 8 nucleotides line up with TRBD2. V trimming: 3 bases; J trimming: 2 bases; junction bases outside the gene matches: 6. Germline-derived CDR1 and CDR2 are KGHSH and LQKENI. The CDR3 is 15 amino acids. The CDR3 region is CASSPRLASPYEQYF. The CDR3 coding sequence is TGTGCCAGCTCACCCAGACTAGCGAGCCCCTACGAGCAGTACTTC.

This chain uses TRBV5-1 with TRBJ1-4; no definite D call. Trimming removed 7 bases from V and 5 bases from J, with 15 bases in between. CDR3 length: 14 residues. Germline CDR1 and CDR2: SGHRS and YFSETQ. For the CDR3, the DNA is TGCGCCAGCGGCGTATCTACCGGGAATGAAAAACTGTTTTTT. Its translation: CASGVSTGNEKLFF.

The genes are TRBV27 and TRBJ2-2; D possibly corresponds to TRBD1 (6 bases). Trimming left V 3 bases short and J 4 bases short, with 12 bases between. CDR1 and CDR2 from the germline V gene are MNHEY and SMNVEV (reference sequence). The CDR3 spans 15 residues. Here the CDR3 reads CASSFATGGTGELFF. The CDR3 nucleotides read TGTGCCAGCAGTTTCGCGACAGGAGGCACCGGGGAGCTGTTTTTT.

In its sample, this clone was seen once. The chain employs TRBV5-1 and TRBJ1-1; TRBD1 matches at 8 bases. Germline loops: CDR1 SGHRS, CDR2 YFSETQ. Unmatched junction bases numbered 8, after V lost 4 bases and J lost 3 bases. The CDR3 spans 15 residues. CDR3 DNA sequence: TGCGCCAGCAGCGCCCAGGGGGCCCGGGACACTGAAGCTTTCTTT. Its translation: CASSAQGARDTEAFF.

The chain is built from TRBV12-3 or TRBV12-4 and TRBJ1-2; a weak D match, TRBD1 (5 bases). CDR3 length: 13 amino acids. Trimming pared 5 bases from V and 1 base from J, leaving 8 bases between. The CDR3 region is CASSTTVNYGYTF. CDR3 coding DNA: TGTGCCAGCAGTACGACAGTTAACTATGGCTACACCTTC.

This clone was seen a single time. CDR3 nucleotide sequence: TGTGCCAGCAGAAACCCGGGACAGGGGTATGGCTACACCTTC. Its translation: CASRNPGQGYGYTF. V gene TRBV28 combines with J gene TRBJ1-2; TRBD1 matches at 10 bases. This CDR3 has 14 residues. V lost 6 bases to trimming and J lost 5 bases; unmatched junction nucleotides: 6. Germline lookup yields CDR1 MDHEN and CDR2 SYDVKM.